The 27 T cell receptor beta chains given below trace back to one sample, sequenced in a study of patients and donors after allogeneic stem cell transplantation. MiXCR, applied by TCRdb to the RT-PCR reads, yields one record per CDR3 protein. The sample shows some 960,000 distinct CDR3 sequences, roughly 18% of them seen only once. Sequencing input: blood, either unsorted or a sorted T cell fraction (not recorded which). Receptors were obtained from a human donor who was either an allogeneic HSCT recipient or a stem cell or donor lymphocyte infusion donor (not recorded which). It is not recorded whose cells these are; they may come from a transplant donor.

The table lists this clonotype with a few counts. The chain couples TRBV29-1 to TRBJ2-1; D is possibly TRBD2 (5 bases). In germline, CDR1 is SQVTM, CDR2 ANQGSEA. This CDR3 is 14 amino acids long. CDR3 coding DNA: TGCACCAGTTCCGGGGAGTCGGGTGCGAATGAGCAGTTCTTC. Its translation is CTSSGESGANEQFF.

The CDR3 reads CSARVHLNGGSYEQYF. In nucleotides, the CDR3 is TGCAGTGCTAGAGTCCATCTGAATGGGGGCTCCTACGAGCAGTACTTC. The rearrangement uses TRBV20-1 and TRBJ2-7; the D call may be TRBD1 or TRBD2 (5 bases each). V lost 1 base and J 0 bases, leaving 16 bases between the germline ends. Germline CDR1 reads DFQATT; CDR2 reads SNEGSKA (reference sequence). CDR3 length equals 16 residues.

The chain couples TRBV12-3 or TRBV12-4 to TRBJ2-5; no clear D. V was shortened by 6 bases and J by 5 bases, with 13 bases between the two germline ends. The CDR3 runs to 13 residues. CDR3 sequence: CASSELSGETQYF. The CDR3 DNA reads TGTGCCAGCAGCGAGCTCTCGGGTGAGACCCAGTACTTC.

DNA of the CDR3: TGTGCCAGCAGCTTATCAAGAGACAGGTCCTACGAGCAGTACTTC. Translating gives CASSLSRDRSYEQYF. V usage is TRBV7-8 and J usage is TRBJ2-7; perhaps TRBD1 as D (6 bases). The CDR3 is 15 amino acids. V lost 2 bases and J 1 base, leaving 12 bases between the germline ends. Germline-derived CDR1 and CDR2 are SGHVS and FQNEAQ.

The V call is TRBV19, the J call TRBJ1-2; D possibly corresponds to TRBD1 (5 bases). V lost 3 bases, J lost 6 bases, and 8 bases lay in between. Germline CDR1 reads LNHDA; CDR2 reads SQIVND (reference sequence). This CDR3 region has 12 residues. DNA for the CDR3: TGTGCCAGTAGTATTGGAGGGGATGGCTACACCTTC. As protein: CASSIGGDGYTF.

This chain joins TRBV20-1 and TRBJ2-2; 9 bases line up with TRBD1. The CDR3 contains 16 residues. J lost 0 bases, V lost 5 bases, and 7 bases had no gene match. Looked up from germline, CDR1 is DFQATT and CDR2 is SNEGSKA (reference sequence). Written as DNA, the CDR3 is TGCAGTGCTCCTACCGGGACAGGGCCGAACACCGGGGAGCTGTTTTTT. Residues: CSAPTGTGPNTGELFF.

This clonotype was seen a handful of times. The V call is TRBV12-3 or TRBV12-4, the J call TRBJ2-1; the D is unclear. Trimming left V 3 bases short and J 4 bases short, with 10 bases between. This CDR3 is 14 amino acids long. The CDR3 nucleotides are TGTGCCAGCAGTTTTTTGCAGTTATACAATGAGCAGTTCTTC. The encoded protein is CASSFLQLYNEQFF.

The chain couples TRBV6-1 to TRBJ1-1; 7 bases match TRBD1. The CDR3 has 15 amino acids. V lost 6 bases to trimming and J lost 0 bases; unmatched junction nucleotides: 7. Germline lookup yields CDR1 MNHNS and CDR2 SASEGT. CDR3 amino acids: CASRASGTVNTEAFF. For the CDR3, the DNA is TGTGCCAGCAGGGCCTCCGGGACAGTGAACACTGAAGCTTTCTTT.

The chain is built from TRBV27 and TRBJ1-6; 10 bases are shared with TRBD1. The germline gives CDR1 MNHEY, CDR2 SMNVEV (reference sequence). The J segment lost 2 bases and the V segment lost 5 bases, leaving 12 bases of the junction unmatched. This CDR3 contains 19 residues. DNA for the CDR3: TGTGCCAGCAGTCCCTTAAGACAGGGGGCCATTGCCTATAATTCACCCCTCCACTTT. The encoded protein is CASSPLRQGAIAYNSPLHF.

The V gene is TRBV10-3, the J gene TRBJ1-2; 8 positions agree with TRBD1. Germline V CDR1 and CDR2: ENHRY, SYGVKD. The J segment lost 6 bases and the V segment lost 6 bases, leaving 6 bases of the junction unmatched. This CDR3 has 13 residues. CDR3 coding DNA: TGTGCCATCAGCGACGACAGGGGACATGGCTACACCTTC. It specifies CAISDDRGHGYTF.

This clonotype was seen repeatedly, ten times or more. This chain joins TRBV24-1 and TRBJ2-1; no firm D call. Per the germline V gene, CDR1 is KGHDR and CDR2 is SFDVKD. V lost 1 base, J lost 2 bases, and 17 bases lay in between. CDR3 length equals 18 residues. CDR3 sequence reads: CATSDFPANDGPYNEQFF. In nucleotides, the CDR3 is TGTGCCACCAGTGATTTCCCCGCGAATGACGGACCCTACAATGAGCAGTTCTTC.

The CDR3 reads CASSRTSSGRTYEQYF. The CDR3 nucleotides are TGTGCCAGCAGTCGAACGTCGAGCGGGAGGACCTACGAGCAGTACTTC. This rearrangement joins TRBV6-1 to TRBJ2-7; 9 nucleotides align to TRBD2. Germline values: CDR1 MNHNS, CDR2 SASEGT. The CDR3 length is 16 residues. V gave up 5 bases and J gave up 2 bases; unmatched junction bases: 10.

This clonotype appeared a few times. The V gene is TRBV12-3 or TRBV12-4, the J gene TRBJ1-2; D is unresolved. The CDR3 contains 15 residues. V lost 6 bases and J lost 0, with 14 bases in between. CDR3 sequence: CASRSTRNSNYGYTF. The CDR3 DNA reads TGTGCCAGCAGATCCACTCGTAATTCTAACTATGGCTACACCTTC.

The chain couples TRBV7-8 to TRBJ1-1, with D possibly being TRBD1 (5 bases). This CDR3 region has 12 residues. Trimming removed 5 bases at V and 11 bases at J, with 15 bases between. Germline values: CDR1 SGHVS, CDR2 FQNEAQ. In nucleotides, the CDR3 is TGTGCCAGCAGCGCCGACCCCGGGGCGGCTTTCTTT. It codes for CASSADPGAAFF.

This clonotype was seen more than once but under ten times. V gene TRBV5-6 combines with J gene TRBJ1-6; no clear D. This CDR3 spans 17 amino acids. Trimming removed 2 bases at V and 0 bases at J, with 12 bases between. The germline gives CDR1 SGHDT, CDR2 YYEEEE. The CDR3 nucleotides are TGTGCCAGCAGCTTTTCAAGCTTAAGCTCCTATAATTCACCCCTCCACTTT. It codes for CASSFSSLSSYNSPLHF.

This clonotype was recorded a few times. V gene TRBV4-3 combines with J gene TRBJ1-2; D is possibly TRBD1 (6 bases). CDR3 length: 14 amino acids. The V and J ends lost 4 bases and 3 bases respectively, with 12 bases between them. The germline V gene encodes CDR1 LGHNA and CDR2 YSLEER. CDR3 region: CASSPTGRDYGYTF. CDR3 bases: TGCGCCAGCAGCCCTACAGGGCGCGACTATGGCTACACCTTC.

The table lists this clonotype with a few counts. This sequence joins TRBV20-1 and TRBJ2-5; TRBD2 matches 11 bases. V lost 2 bases to trimming and J lost 5 bases; unmatched junction nucleotides: 10. In germline, CDR1 is DFQATT, CDR2 SNEGSKA (reference sequence). CDR3 length: 16 residues. The DNA for the CDR3 is TGCAGTGCTAGAATCCTAGCGGGAGGCTCCTGGGAGACCCAGTACTTC. Residues: CSARILAGGSWETQYF.

This chain links TRBV7-2 with TRBJ2-7; TRBD2 matches 7 bases. After removal of 4 bases from V and 9 bases from J, the junction contained 3 bases not matched to a gene. The CDR3 loop spans 11 amino acids. Germline CDR1 and CDR2: SGHTA and FQGNSA. In DNA, the CDR3 is TGTGCCAGCAGCTCCCGGACTAGGCAGTACTTC. Protein product: CASSSRTRQYF.

The chain combines TRBV7-9 with TRBJ1-1; D perhaps matches TRBD1 (5 bases). The CDR3 is 15 residues long. Germline CDR1 reads SEHNR; CDR2 reads FQNEAQ (reference sequence). With 1 base removed from V and 6 bases from J, the gap between germline ends came to 15 bases. CDR3 amino acids: CASSLERDGDAEAFF. Here the CDR3 DNA reads TGTGCCAGCAGCTTAGAGAGGGATGGGGACGCTGAAGCTTTCTTT.

This clonotype was detected only a few times. The gene calls are TRBV6-2 or TRBV6-3 and TRBJ2-1, with D possibly TRBD1 on 5 matching bases. V lost 6 bases to trimming and J lost 4 bases, with 7 bases between them. Germline CDR1 is MNHEY and CDR2 is SVGEGT. CDR3 length equals 12 residues. The CDR3 nucleotides read TGTGCCAGCAGCAGACAGTACAATGAGCAGTTCTTC. Its protein is CASSRQYNEQFF.

This clonotype has a handful of counts. The chain joins TRBV4-3 to TRBJ1-4, with TRBD1 as a possible D gene (5 bases). CDR3 length: 14 amino acids. CDR1 is LGHNA, CDR2 YSLEER, per germline. V lost 1 base and J 8 bases, leaving 11 bases between the germline ends. CDR3 sequence (DNA): TGCGCCAGCAGCCAAGCTACAGGTTACGAAAAACTGTTTTTT. It yields the protein CASSQATGYEKLFF.

This clonotype was seen ten or more times. The CDR3 DNA reads TGCAGTGCTAGAGATCGACTAGTCTTGGCAGATACGCAGTATTTT. This codes for CSARDRLVLADTQYF. This chain links TRBV20-1 with TRBJ2-3; D is perhaps TRBD2 (6 bases). The CDR3 has 15 residues. V was clipped by 0 bases and J by 4 bases, with 14 bases between them. CDR1 is DFQATT, CDR2 SNEGSKA, per germline (reference sequence).

The chain uses TRBV11-2 and TRBJ1-2; tentative D call: TRBD1 (5 bases). V was pared by 5 bases and J by 3 bases, with 16 bases between. Germline CDR1 and CDR2: SGHAT and FQNNGV. This CDR3 spans 15 amino acids. Here the CDR3 DNA reads TGTGCCAGCAGCGCCCCTGGGGCCTCCTACTATGGCTACACCTTC. Translating it yields CASSAPGASYYGYTF.

The gene calls are TRBV27 and TRBJ2-5, with TRBD1 matching 9 bases. V trimming: 6 bases; J trimming: 5 bases; junction bases outside the gene matches: 13. The CDR3 length is 16 residues. CDR1 is MNHEY, CDR2 SMNVEV, per germline (reference sequence). The CDR3 DNA is TGTGCCAGCAGCTGGGCCCCCGGGACAGGGAGGGAGACCCAGTACTTC. Protein: CASSWAPGTGRETQYF.

This sequence joins TRBV7-6 and TRBJ2-1, with D possibly being TRBD1 (5 bases). CDR3 length equals 15 residues. Germline V gene sequence: CDR1 SGHVS, CDR2 FNYEAQ. Trimming removed 5 bases from V and 6 bases from J, with 17 bases in between. CDR3 sequence (DNA): TGTGCCAGCAGCGATTCAGGGTGGTCCGGCAATGAGCAGTTCTTC. Amino acid sequence: CASSDSGWSGNEQFF.

This clonotype was seen only a few times. The chain has TRBV10-3 and TRBJ1-2; no clear D. This CDR3 comprises 16 residues. Germline CDR1 is ENHRY and CDR2 is SYGVKD. Trimming shortened V by 6 bases and J by 4 bases, and 21 bases separated the two germline ends. CDR3 bases: TGTGCCATCAGCCCGGGAACAGACGGTAGTAGCTATGGCTACACCTTC. This sequence encodes CAISPGTDGSSYGYTF.

The genes are TRBV29-1 and TRBJ2-1, with 10 bases that match TRBD2. The CDR3 length is 14 residues. With V trimmed by 4 bases and J by 9 bases, 9 bases remained unmatched. Germline loops: CDR1 SQVTM, CDR2 ANQGSEA. The CDR3 coding sequence is TGCAGCGTTGTTGGCCTAGCGGGAGCCACTGAGCAGTTCTTC. This codes for CSVVGLAGATEQFF.